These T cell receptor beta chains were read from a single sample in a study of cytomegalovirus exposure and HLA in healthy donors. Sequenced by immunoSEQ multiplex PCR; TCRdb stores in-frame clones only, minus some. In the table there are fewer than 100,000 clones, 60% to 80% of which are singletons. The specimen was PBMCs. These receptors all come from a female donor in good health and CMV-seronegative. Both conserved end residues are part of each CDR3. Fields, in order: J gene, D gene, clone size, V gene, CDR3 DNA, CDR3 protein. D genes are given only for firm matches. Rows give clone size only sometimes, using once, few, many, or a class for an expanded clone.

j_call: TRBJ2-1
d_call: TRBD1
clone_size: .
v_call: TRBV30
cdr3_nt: TGTGCCTGGACCGGACAGGTCAATGAGCAGTTCTTC
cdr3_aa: CAWTGQVNEQFF

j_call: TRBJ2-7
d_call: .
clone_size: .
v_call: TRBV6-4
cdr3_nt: TGTGCCAGCAGTGACTCTGCTTGGGCAGCTCTTTATTACGAGCAGTACTTC
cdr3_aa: CASSDSAWAALYYEQYF

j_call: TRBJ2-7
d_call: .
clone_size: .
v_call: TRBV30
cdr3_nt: TGTGCCTGGAATAACTATGACGAGCAGTACTTC
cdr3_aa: CAWNNYDEQYF

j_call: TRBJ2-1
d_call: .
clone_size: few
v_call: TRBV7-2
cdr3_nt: TGTGCCAGCAGCTTATTCGGCGGTGAGCAGTTCTTC
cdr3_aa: CASSLFGGEQFF

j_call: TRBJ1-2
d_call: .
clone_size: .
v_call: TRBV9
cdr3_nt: TGTGCCAGCAGCGTAGGACAGATTAACTATGGCTACACCTTC
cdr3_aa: CASSVGQINYGYTF

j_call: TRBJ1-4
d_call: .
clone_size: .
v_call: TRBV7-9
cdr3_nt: TGTGCCAGCAGCTTAGGGTCGGGGGGCAATGAAAAACTGTTTTTT
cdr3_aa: CASSLGSGGNEKLFF

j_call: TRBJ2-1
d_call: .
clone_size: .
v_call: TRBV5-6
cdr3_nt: TGTGCCAGCAAAAACGAGGCTCGGGATGAGCAGTTCTTC
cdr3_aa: CASKNEARDEQFF

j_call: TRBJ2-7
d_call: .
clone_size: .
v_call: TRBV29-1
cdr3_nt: TGCAGCGTTGAAGGGACAGCTACTTACGAGCAGTACTTC
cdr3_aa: CSVEGTATYEQYF

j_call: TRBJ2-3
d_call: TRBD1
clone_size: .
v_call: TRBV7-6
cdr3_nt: TGTGCCAGCAGCCCTCGACAGGGGGGGGGCACAGATACGCAGTATTTT
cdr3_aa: CASSPRQGGGTDTQYF

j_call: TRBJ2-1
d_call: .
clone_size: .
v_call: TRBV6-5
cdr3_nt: TGTGCCAGCAGCGCCGGGCGGGGGCGGTACAATGAGCAGTTCTTC
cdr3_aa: CASSAGRGRYNEQFF

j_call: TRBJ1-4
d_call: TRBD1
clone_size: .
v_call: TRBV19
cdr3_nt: TGTGCCACCACGCCCAGGGGGGCTAATGAAAAACTGTTTTTT
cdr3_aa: CATTPRGANEKLFF

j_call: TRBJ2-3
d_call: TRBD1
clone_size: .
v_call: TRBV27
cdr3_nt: TGTGCCAGCAGTTTTCGACAGGGTGGAACAGATACGCAGTATTTT
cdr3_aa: CASSFRQGGTDTQYF

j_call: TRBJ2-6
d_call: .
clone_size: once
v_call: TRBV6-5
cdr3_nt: TGTGCCAGCAGTTGGGGAGTGGGCTCTGGGGCCAACGTCCTGACTTTC
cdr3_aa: CASSWGVGSGANVLTF